This is a list of T cell receptor beta chains from one sample in a study of cytomegalovirus exposure and HLA in healthy donors. Generated by immunoSEQ multiplex PCR, the TCRdb table keeps only in-frame clones and is missing some. The sample lists about 150,000 clones; about 84% were seen once. Source material: PBMCs. Receptors originate from a woman aged 35 to 49 in good health and CMV-seropositive. CDR3s leave out the opening cysteine and the closing phenylalanine or tryptophan. The D gene is left open where the match is weak. Expanded clones are given a class, and other clones once, few, many or no size at all.

CDR3aa,v_gene,j_gene,d_gene,abundance
ATLRGGPQETQY,TRBV2,TRBJ2-5,.,.
ASSAPGGGNEQF,TRBV5-6,TRBJ2-1,.,.
ASSYSRQGGTGELF,TRBV6-6,TRBJ2-2,.,.
ASSPYLAGDEQF,TRBV5-1,TRBJ2-1,TRBD2,.
ASRTGLAASSYNEQF,TRBV7-8,TRBJ2-1,TRBD2,.
ASSLVGGVEGTEAF,TRBV7-8,TRBJ1-1,.,.
ASSLLRTGSNTEAF,TRBV7-9,TRBJ1-1,TRBD1,.
ASTGEGRSEQF,TRBV27,TRBJ2-1,.,few
ASTSEGLATEAF,TRBV19,TRBJ1-1,.,few
ASSQGPGDEQY,TRBV13,TRBJ2-7,.,.
ASSDFGNYNEQF,TRBV2,TRBJ2-1,.,.
ASTGQGGTYEQY,TRBV7-9,TRBJ2-7,TRBD1,.
ASKRGPNNEQF,TRBV19,TRBJ2-1,.,few
ASSAMGRAGAGELF,TRBV10-2,TRBJ2-2,TRBD2,.
ASSLRIAGGPGDTQY,TRBV11-2,TRBJ2-3,TRBD2,.
ASSGQGLSGYT,TRBV7-8,TRBJ1-2,.,.
ASSIVGDGLYEQY,TRBV19,TRBJ2-7,.,once
ASSTSPGGQPQH,TRBV7-9,TRBJ1-5,.,few
AWSGPETQY,TRBV30,TRBJ2-5,.,many
AWSSAGSGSYEQY,TRBV30,TRBJ2-7,.,.
ASSERDSNYNEQF,TRBV25-1,TRBJ2-1,TRBD1,.
ASSLAVEGNGYT,TRBV7-9,TRBJ1-2,.,.
ASSVGEGQGAYEQY,TRBV9,TRBJ2-7,TRBD1,once
ASSKTKGFSSNTGELF,TRBV19,TRBJ2-2,.,.
ASSSVLAGPGANVLT,TRBV27,TRBJ2-6,TRBD2,.
ASRHRDKNYGYT,TRBV6-5,TRBJ1-2,.,.
ARGGSGQY,TRBV28,TRBJ2-7,TRBD2,once
ASSLWREGQGEQY,TRBV5-4,TRBJ2-7,TRBD2,once
ASSSFPGQGVDNEQF,TRBV7-7,TRBJ2-1,TRBD1,.
ASSTWTGILRDYGYT,TRBV19,TRBJ1-2,TRBD1,.
ASRGLAGADTQY,TRBV2,TRBJ2-3,TRBD2,.
ASSRIGTSGYTQY,TRBV5-1,TRBJ2-3,TRBD2,.
ASSRGLAGVVSYEQY,TRBV5-4,TRBJ2-7,TRBD2,.
ASSFRNTEAF,TRBV28,TRBJ1-1,.,few
ASSLVSSSSYEQY,TRBV5-6,TRBJ2-7,.,.
ASSYMGTPPQPQH,TRBV27,TRBJ1-5,.,.
SGAGDYEQY,TRBV29-1,TRBJ2-7,.,few
ASSYRDRSIQY,TRBV27,TRBJ2-4,TRBD1,.
ASSLKGDGYT,TRBV7-9,TRBJ1-2,.,few
ASSSLAASGSYEQY,TRBV7-8,TRBJ2-7,TRBD2,.
ASSTATDTQY,TRBV11-1,TRBJ2-3,.,.
ASRGRESYNEQF,TRBV5-4,TRBJ2-1,.,.
ASSYSAGTSGYEQY,TRBV6-5,TRBJ2-7,.,.
ASSSGGETQY,TRBV5-4,TRBJ2-5,.,once
ASSSSGSGLAGGTYEQY,TRBV5-1,TRBJ2-7,TRBD2,.
ASSPTRQGIYSNQPQH,TRBV5-8,TRBJ1-5,TRBD1,.
SAKEGRGRGVYNEQF,TRBV29-1,TRBJ2-1,TRBD2,.
ASGSRVYEQY,TRBV27,TRBJ2-7,.,.
ASSPAEGNTGELF,TRBV9,TRBJ2-2,.,.
ASSEFGTSGRKKYEQY,TRBV2,TRBJ2-7,TRBD2,.
ASSQGLGGYT,TRBV6-5,TRBJ1-2,.,few
ASSSGLAGLFQETQY,TRBV7-6,TRBJ2-5,TRBD2,.
ASSQDRESTLQETQY,TRBV4-2,TRBJ2-5,.,.
ASSLTRGEREKLF,TRBV28,TRBJ1-4,.,.
ASSLGVAGAYSYEQY,TRBV5-4,TRBJ2-7,TRBD2,once
ASSQDPLTGNTEAF,TRBV4-2,TRBJ1-1,.,once
ASSVAGYNEQF,TRBV5-4,TRBJ2-1,TRBD2,once
ASSPRLAGSPYEQY,TRBV18,TRBJ2-7,TRBD2,.
ASSVHGGRASGRPGELF,TRBV9,TRBJ2-2,TRBD2,.